This T cell receptor (beta chain) was obtained from a study of T cell clonality in common variable immunodeficiency. Study results and caveats: Reportedly, TCR beta sequences from common variable immunodeficiency showed fewer deletions and N-nucleotide insertions. CVID subjects showed higher TCRbeta clonality than healthy controls. CVID subjects shared fewer TCRbeta clones than healthy controls did.

Looked up from germline, CDR1 is SGHTA and CDR2 is FQGNSA. V was clipped by 3 bases and J by 4 bases; unmatched bases: 4. The CDR3 totals 15 residues. CVID meant reduced serum IgG, IgA and/or IgM plus specific antibody deficiency. Heparinized whole blood, about 4.5 to 8.5 ml, came from each donor. This clone was counted at least ten times. Its antigen is as yet unknown. The read falls 3 residues short of the CDR3 end, and the missing part is taken from the germline J gene. Produced via immunoSEQ multiplex PCR; TCRdb's table is partial and in-frame only. Recorded here are some 25,000 clones, with no singletons, and the ten leading clones hold about a quarter.

V gene TRBV7-2 combines with J gene TRBJ2-3; TRBD2 matches 10 bases. This clonotype was obtained from a human donor with common variable immunodeficiency. The sequenced sample consisted of peripheral blood mononuclear cells. The CDR3 reads CASSLLAGVSDTQYF. The CDR3 DNA, read in part, is TGTGCCAGCAGCTTGCTAGCGGGAGTGTCAGATACG.